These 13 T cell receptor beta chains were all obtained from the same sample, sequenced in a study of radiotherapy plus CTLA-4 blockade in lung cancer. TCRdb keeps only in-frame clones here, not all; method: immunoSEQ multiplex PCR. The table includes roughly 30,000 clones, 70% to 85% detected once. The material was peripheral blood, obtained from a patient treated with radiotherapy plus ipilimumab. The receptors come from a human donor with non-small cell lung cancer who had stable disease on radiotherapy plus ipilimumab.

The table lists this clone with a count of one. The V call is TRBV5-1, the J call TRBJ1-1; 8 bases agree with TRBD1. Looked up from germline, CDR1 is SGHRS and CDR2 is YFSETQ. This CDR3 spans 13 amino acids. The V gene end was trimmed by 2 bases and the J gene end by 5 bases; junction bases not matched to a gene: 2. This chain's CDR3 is CASSFRQGTEAFF. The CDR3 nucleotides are TGCGCCAGCAGCTTCAGACAGGGGACTGAAGCTTTCTTT.

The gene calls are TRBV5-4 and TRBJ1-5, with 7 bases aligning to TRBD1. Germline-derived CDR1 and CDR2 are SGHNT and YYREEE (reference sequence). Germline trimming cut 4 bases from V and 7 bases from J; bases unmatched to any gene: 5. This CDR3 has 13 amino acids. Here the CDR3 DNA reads TGTGCCAGCAGCCCAGGGGGGGACCAGCCCCAGCATTTT. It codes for CASSPGGDQPQHF.

This CDR3 reads CAISGGGDEKLFF. CDR3 bases: TGTGCCATCAGTGGAGGAGGGGATGAAAAACTGTTTTTT. The chain combines TRBV10-3 with TRBJ1-4; a possible D gene is TRBD1 (5 bases). Deletions cut 4 bases from V and 6 bases from J, with 9 bases between. CDR3 length equals 13 residues. Germline CDR1 is ENHRY and CDR2 is SYGVKD.

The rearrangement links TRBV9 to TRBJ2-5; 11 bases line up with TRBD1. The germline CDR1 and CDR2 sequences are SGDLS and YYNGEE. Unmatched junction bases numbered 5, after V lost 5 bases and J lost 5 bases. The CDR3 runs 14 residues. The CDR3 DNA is TGTGCCAGCAGTGGACAGGGGGCCGGGGAGACCCAGTACTTC. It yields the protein CASSGQGAGETQYF.

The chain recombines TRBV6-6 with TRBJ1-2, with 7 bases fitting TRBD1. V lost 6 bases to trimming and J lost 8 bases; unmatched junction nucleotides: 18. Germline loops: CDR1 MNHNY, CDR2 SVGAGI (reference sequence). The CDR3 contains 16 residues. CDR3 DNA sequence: TGTGCCAGCAGGACCTCGACAGGGAGGGTCTGGGAGGGCTACACCTTC. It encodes CASRTSTGRVWEGYTF.

CDR3 nucleotide sequence: TGTGCCAGCAGGCCTAGCGGGGGAAGATACAATGAGCAGTTCTTC. Translating gives CASRPSGGRYNEQFF. J is TRBJ2-1 and V is TRBV6-6; 10 bases match TRBD2. CDR1 and CDR2 (germline): MNHNY, SVGAGI (reference sequence). The CDR3 is 15 amino acids. V was pared by 6 bases and J by 4 bases, with 6 bases of the junction left unmatched.

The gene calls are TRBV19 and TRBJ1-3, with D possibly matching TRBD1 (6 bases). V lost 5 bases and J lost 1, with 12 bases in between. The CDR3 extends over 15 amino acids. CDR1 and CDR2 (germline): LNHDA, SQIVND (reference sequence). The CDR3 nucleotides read TGTGCCAGTAGTCTCACAGGGCAGTCTGGAAACACCATATATTTT. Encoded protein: CASSLTGQSGNTIYF.

The CDR3 is CAWTVGGSYEQYF. The CDR3 DNA follows: TGTGCCTGGACCGTCGGAGGGTCCTACGAGCAGTACTTC. J is TRBJ2-7 and V is TRBV30, with a tentative D call TRBD2 (6 bases). Germline CDR1 and CDR2: GTSNPN and SVGIG (reference sequence). The CDR3 is 13 amino acids. V was cut by 4 bases and J by 1 base, with 11 bases left in between.

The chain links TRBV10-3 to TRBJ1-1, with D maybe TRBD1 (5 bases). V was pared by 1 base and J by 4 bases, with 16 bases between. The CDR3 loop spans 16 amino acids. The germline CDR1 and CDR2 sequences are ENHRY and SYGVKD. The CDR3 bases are TGTGCCATCAGTGAGTGGGGCAGTGGGGGAAGCACTGAAGCTTTCTTT. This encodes CAISEWGSGGSTEAFF.

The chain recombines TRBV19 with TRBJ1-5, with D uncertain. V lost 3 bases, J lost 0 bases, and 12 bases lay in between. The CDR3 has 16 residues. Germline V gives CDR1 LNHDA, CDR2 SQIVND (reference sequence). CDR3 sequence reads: CASSIGRPHSNQPQHF. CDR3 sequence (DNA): TGTGCCAGTAGTATCGGTCGGCCACATAGCAATCAGCCCCAGCATTTT.

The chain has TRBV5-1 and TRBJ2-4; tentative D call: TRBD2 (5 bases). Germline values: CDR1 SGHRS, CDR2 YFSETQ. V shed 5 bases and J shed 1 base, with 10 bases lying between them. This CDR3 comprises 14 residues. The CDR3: CASRAEVAKNIQYF. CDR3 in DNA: TGCGCCAGCAGAGCGGAGGTTGCCAAAAACATTCAGTACTTC.

CDR3 nucleotides: TGTGCCAGCAGCCCGACAGGGGTGGGGGGCTACACCTTC. This encodes CASSPTGVGGYTF. The V gene is TRBV5-6, the J gene TRBJ1-2; 8 bases are a match to TRBD1. The V and J ends lost 4 bases and 8 bases, in that order; junction bases with no gene match: 7. Germline V gene lookup returns CDR1 SGHDT and CDR2 YYEEEE. The length of the CDR3 is 13 residues.

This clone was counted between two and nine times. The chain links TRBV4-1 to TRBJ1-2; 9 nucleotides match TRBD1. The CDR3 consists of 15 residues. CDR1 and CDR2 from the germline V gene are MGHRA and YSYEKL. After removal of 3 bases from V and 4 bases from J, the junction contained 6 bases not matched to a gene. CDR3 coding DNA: TGCGCCAGCAGCCAGAGACAGGGGGAAAGCTATGGCTACACCTTC. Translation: CASSQRQGESYGYTF.